This TCR beta chain was identified in a study of blood T cell repertoires in COVID-19 (dated by TCRdb to 2020 to 2021). Context from the whole study: Samples covering the acute and convalescent phases of COVID-19 were provided by collaborators in the United States, Italy and Spain. The material from the prospective study consisted of cDNA or gDNA derived from T cells, B-cell-depleted T cells, or PBMCs. Samples were obtained from the ongoing ImmuneRACE study (first 160 participants) and from over 1,000 subjects provided by 6 global collaborators. Sample metadata almost always included a de-identified subject ID, COVID-19 status, age in years and sex. Where available, HLA class I and class II types were obtained from metadata supplied by the sample provider rather than from assay-based typing. Deeply sampled blood TCRbeta repertoires from subjects exposed to, actively infected with, or recovered from COVID-19 were included in the dataset. The repertoires were released in a freely available public database intended as a resource for research on the immune response to SARS-CoV-2. Summary of the overall study and its limitations: The quantity of clinical and demographic metadata differed by source and by participant and was supplied without curation.

Measured from the cysteine to the phenylalanine, the CDR3 is 15 residues long. Of the read, only the CDR3 DNA is kept; its 45 bases are in frame from base 1. For CDR1 and CDR2, the germline V gene lists MNHEY and SVGEGT. V is pared back by 1 base and J by 5 bases, with 12 bases lying between the germline termini. Notes on this clone: The specificity of this receptor is unknown. Base qualities are not recorded, but no much larger clone differs from it by a single base.

Participants in the prospective study were enrolled through a virtual design, were aged 18 to 89 years, and lived in approximately 25 United States geographic areas. In the prospective study, participants were assigned to cohorts based on the clinical history participants reported in a screening survey and a study questionnaire. ImmuneRACE Cohort 3 recovered participants were defined by two consecutive negative NP/OP PCR tests, healthcare professional clearance, or symptom resolution. Mobile phlebotomists in the prospective study collected whole blood, serum and a nasopharyngeal or oropharyngeal swab from every participant. Participants in the prospective study had the option to provide additional blood draws and questionnaires over a roughly 2-month period. Before DNA extraction, prospective study blood samples were shipped either frozen or at room temperature. TCRbeta CDR3 regions were amplified from genomic DNA by means of the immunoSEQ Assay, a bias-controlled multiplex PCR. Per the original workflow: The number of nucleated cells in each sample was estimated by amplification of reference gene primers within the assay. Sequence reads were collapsed and filtered to measure the absolute abundance of every unique TCRbeta CDR3 rearrangement. Productive Simpson clonality was computed per sample as the square root of Simpson's diversity index over productive rearrangements. TCRdb limited this immuneACCESS table to in-frame rearrangements with V and J called. A share of clones is missing; checked studies link under half to unresolved V genes, and the rest is unexplained. The DNA gave D and trimming, while V, J and clone size come from that table. This sample gives about 350,000 clones in total; roughly nine tenths of them show up just once. The leading ten clones occupy 1% of the sample.

Input material: PBMCs or T cells enriched from blood (not recorded which). The clonotype was recovered from a woman aged 30 to 39 who had recovered from COVID-19. This chain is built from TRBV6-2 or TRBV6-3 and TRBJ2-1, with TRBD2 perhaps the D gene, on 6 matching bases. The CDR3 is CASSYYGGENNEQFF. The base sequence is TGTGCCAGCAGTTACTACGGCGGGGAAAACAATGAGCAGTTCTTC.